One sample yielded the 24 T cell receptor beta chains listed below, sequenced in a study of PD-1 blockade in classical Hodgkin lymphoma. Produced via immunoSEQ multiplex PCR; TCRdb's table is partial and in-frame only. The table has 15,000 to 20,000 clones, roughly 65% seen once. The time point was: cycle 4 day 1 (C4D1), after more than five weeks of nivolumab. All trial patients relapsed after autologous stem cell transplantation. Sequenced here: peripheral blood mononuclear cells (PBMCs), sampled before the fourth cycle of nivolumab. The source of these receptors is a human donor with classical Hodgkin lymphoma.

The J gene is TRBJ2-1, the V gene TRBV9, with a weak D call TRBD2 (6 bases). The V and J ends lost 0 bases and 5 bases respectively, with 12 bases between them. This CDR3 region has 15 residues. The germline V gene has CDR1 SGDLS and CDR2 YYNGEE. DNA of the CDR3: TGTGCCAGCAGCGTAGACGGGAGCAACCACAATGAGCAGTTCTTC. It codes for CASSVDGSNHNEQFF.

This clone is labeled as medium-sized (0.01 to 0.1%). V gene TRBV27 combines with J gene TRBJ2-1; 8 bases match TRBD2. CDR1 is MNHEY, CDR2 SMNVEV, per germline (reference sequence). V trimming: 7 bases; J trimming: 5 bases; junction bases outside the gene matches: 7. CDR3 length: 14 amino acids. This CDR3 is CASMLREAHNEQFF. CDR3 sequence (DNA): TGTGCCAGCATGTTGCGGGAGGCCCACAATGAGCAGTTCTTC.

This clone appeared once. The chain has TRBV13 and TRBJ1-2, with D hard to call. The ends were cut back, 6 bases at V and 8 bases at J, with 13 bases in the middle. The CDR3 consists of 12 residues. Germline V lookup: CDR1 PRHDT, CDR2 FYEKMQ (reference sequence). The CDR3 reads CASSERQYGYTF. CDR3 nucleotide sequence: TGTGCCAGCAGTGAGCGTCAGTACGGCTACACCTTC. Full variable domain (rest looked up from reference TRBV13 and TRBJ1-2): AAGVIQSPRHLIKEKRETATLKCYPIPRHDTVYWYQQGPGQDPQFLISFYEKMQSDKGSIPDRFSAQQFSDYHSELNMSSLELGDSALYFCASSERQYGYTFGSGTRLTVV.

The genes are TRBV27 and TRBJ2-3; TRBD1 matches 8 bases. The CDR3 totals 14 residues. Germline CDR1 and CDR2: MNHEY and SMNVEV (reference sequence). The V segment lost 3 bases and the J segment 3 bases; nucleotides outside the gene matches: 2. The CDR3 region has the DNA TGTGCCAGCAGTTTTCAGGGGGCAACAGATACGCAGTATTTT. This encodes CASSFQGATDTQYF.

V and J are TRBV28 and TRBJ2-7, with D possibly matching TRBD1 (8 bases). Germline CDR1 and CDR2: MDHEN and SYDVKM. V lost 5 bases and J lost 3, with 17 bases in between. This CDR3 region has 15 residues. CDR3 DNA: TGTGCCAGCAGTGACGACAGGGGAGGGGACTACGAGCAGTACTTC. Encoded protein: CASSDDRGGDYEQYF.

This clone is labeled as medium-sized (0.01 to 0.1%). The rearrangement links TRBV5-5 to TRBJ1-1; 8 nucleotides align to TRBD1. Trimming took 0 bases from V and 2 from J; bases not matched to a gene: 0. In germline, CDR1 is SGHKS, CDR2 YYEKEE (reference sequence). The CDR3 spans 14 residues. In DNA, the CDR3 is TGTGCCAGCAGCTTGGCAGGGGGCAACACTGAAGCTTTCTTT. It encodes CASSLAGGNTEAFF.

In the case of this clone: The junction differs from germline at one of its ends, possibly a read error. The same CDR3 is also encoded by other DNA sequences in this sample. The chain has TRBV7-9 and TRBJ1-4; D unresolved. This CDR3 has 16 amino acids. Germline CDR1 reads SEHNR; CDR2 reads FQNEAQ (reference sequence). The CDR3 sequence is CASSFLPLATNEKLFF. The CDR3 nucleotides are TGTGCCAGCAGCTTTCTGCCTCTTGCAACTAATGAAAAACTATTTTTT.

On this clone itself: Other DNA sequences in the sample encode the same CDR3. This chain joins TRBV28 and TRBJ1-1, with D uncertain. This CDR3 contains 13 residues. Per germline, CDR1 MDHEN and CDR2 SYDVKM. V lost 4 bases and J 0 bases, leaving 6 bases between the germline ends. CDR3 in DNA: TGTGCCAGCAGTTCACCTATGAACACTGAAGCTTTCTTT. Translation gives CASSSPMNTEAFF.

By frequency in the sample, this clone is medium-sized (0.01 to 0.1%). The V call is TRBV7-2, the J call TRBJ2-7; maybe TRBD2 (5 bases). The CDR3 runs 15 residues. The V gene lost 5 bases and the J gene lost 1 base, with 15 bases spanning the gap. Looked up from germline, CDR1 is SGHTA and CDR2 is FQGNSA. The CDR3 reads CASSARAGNSYEQYF. CDR3 coding DNA: TGTGCCAGCAGCGCACGGGCGGGTAATTCCTACGAGCAGTACTTC.

The rearrangement links TRBV7-9 to TRBJ2-1; 12 positions agree with TRBD2. The V gene's germline CDR1 is SEHNR and CDR2 FQNEAQ (reference sequence). The CDR3 consists of 17 residues. The J segment lost 10 bases and the V segment lost 1 base, leaving 11 bases of the junction unmatched. CDR3 residues: CASSLERASGRAREQFF. The CDR3 DNA reads as TGTGCCAGCAGCTTAGAGCGGGCTAGCGGGAGGGCCAGAGAGCAGTTCTTC.

This rearrangement joins TRBV6-5 to TRBJ1-1; no firm D call. CDR1 and CDR2 from the germline V gene are MNHEY and SVGAGI. This CDR3 has 14 residues. Trimming left V 6 bases short and J 3 bases short, with 14 bases between. CDR3 DNA sequence: TGTGCCAGCAGAAGGCAGGTGGGTGACACTGAAGCTTTCTTT. Translated, it gives CASRRQVGDTEAFF.

The genes are TRBV7-8 and TRBJ2-1, with TRBD2 identical over 7 bases. J gave up 8 bases and V 8 bases, and 9 bases lay outside the gene matches. The CDR3 length is 13 residues. In germline, CDR1 is SGHVS, CDR2 FQNEAQ. CDR3 in DNA: TGTGCCAGCCGCGGTGTAGCGGGCTATGAGCAGTTCTTC. It is translated as CASRGVAGYEQFF.

The genes are TRBV25-1 and TRBJ1-5; D unclear. Trimming took 4 bases from V and 1 from J, leaving 5 bases between them. CDR1 is MGHDK and CDR2 is SYGVNS in the germline V gene. The CDR3 consists of 13 residues. CDR3 sequence: CASSGPSNQPQHF. In DNA, the CDR3 is TGTGCCAGCAGTGGACCAAGCAATCAGCCCCAGCATTTT.

The chain couples TRBV10-2 to TRBJ2-1; 12 nucleotides align to TRBD2. Losses at the gene ends were 5 bases for V and 4 bases for J; bases not matched to a gene: 3. Germline loops: CDR1 WSHSY, CDR2 SAAADI. The CDR3 is made up of 15 amino acids. In DNA form, the CDR3 reads TGCGCCAGCAGTAAACTAGCGGGAGGTTACAATGAGCAGTTCTTC. Translation: CASSKLAGGYNEQFF.

The CDR3 nucleotides read TGTGCCAGCAGCCCACGGACTAGCGGGTTCTACAATGAGCAGTTCTTC. Translated: CASSPRTSGFYNEQFF. The rearrangement uses TRBV11-2 and TRBJ2-1; 11 bases match TRBD2. V trimming: 5 bases; J trimming: 3 bases; junction bases outside the gene matches: 6. The length of the CDR3 is 16 residues. Germline loops: CDR1 SGHAT, CDR2 FQNNGV.

The V gene is TRBV21-1, the J gene TRBJ2-7; TRBD2 is the table's D call and was not checked against the DNA. TRBV21-1 is recorded as a pseudogene. The CDR3 is made up of 13 amino acids. CDR3 protein: CASSGGVSYEQYF. The CDR3 DNA is TGTGCCAGCAGCGGAGGGGTTTCCTACGAGCAGTACTTC.

This clone was picked up a small number of times. The rearrangement joins TRBV29-1 to TRBJ1-1; D gene uncertain. This CDR3 has 11 residues. CDR1 is SQVTM, CDR2 ANQGSEA, per germline. V was clipped by 4 bases and J by 8 bases, with 11 bases between them. The CDR3 bases are TGCAGCGTTGGTTTAGCAGCCGAAGCTTTCTTT. This sequence encodes CSVGLAAEAFF.

The rearrangement uses TRBV5-1 and TRBJ1-1; D remains unclear. Trimming cost V 0 bases and J 0 bases, with 15 bases left between them. CDR1 is SGHRS, CDR2 YFSETQ, per germline. The CDR3 contains 17 residues. Written as DNA, the CDR3 is TGCGCCAGCAGCTTGGCCTGGCAGCCGGAGATGAACACTGAAGCTTTCTTT. Encoded protein: CASSLAWQPEMNTEAFF.

CDR3 DNA: TGTGCCAGCAGTTCCGGAGGGACAGGGGGACTTTTTGACTATGGCTACACCTTC. Translation gives CASSSGGTGGLFDYGYTF. The chain recombines TRBV28 with TRBJ1-2; 11 bases are a match to TRBD1. The germline V gene encodes CDR1 MDHEN and CDR2 SYDVKM. V gave up 4 bases and J gave up 3 bases; unmatched junction bases: 13. The CDR3 has 18 amino acids.

Concerning this clone itself: At one end, the junction sequence differs from germline, possibly due to a read error. The chain employs TRBV7-6 and TRBJ2-2; D might be TRBD1 (6 bases). Germline V gene data show CDR1 as SGHVS and CDR2 as FNYEAQ. CDR3 length: 14 amino acids. The CDR3 here is CASSFTGNAGELFF. The CDR3 nucleotides read TGTGCCAGCAGCTTTACAGGGAACGCCGGGGAGCTGTTTTTT. Based on the CDR3 plus reference TRBV7-6 and TRBJ2-2, the full variable domain is GAGVSQSPRYKVTKRGQDVALRCDPISGHVSLYWYRQALGQGPEFLTYFNYEAQQDKSGLPNDRFSAERPEGSISTLTIQRTEQRDSAMYRCASSFTGNAGELFFGEGSRLTVL.

The chain links TRBV27 to TRBJ2-1; 9 bases fit TRBD1. The CDR3 runs to 14 residues. The V gene's germline CDR1 is MNHEY and CDR2 SMNVEV (reference sequence). J lost 8 bases, V lost 3 bases, and 5 bases had no gene match. CDR3 loop: CASSLADRGDEQFF. For the CDR3, the DNA is TGTGCCAGCAGTTTGGCGGACAGGGGCGATGAGCAGTTCTTC.

The CDR3 sequence: CASSEIGSGSRELFF. Here the CDR3 DNA reads TGTGCCAGCAGTGAAATCGGTAGCGGGAGCCGGGAGCTGTTTTTT. V usage is TRBV25-1 and J usage is TRBJ2-2; 9 nucleotides match TRBD2. The junction had 7 bases not matched to a gene; V was cut back by 2 bases and J by 9 bases. Germline CDR1 and CDR2: MGHDK and SYGVNS. The CDR3 is 15 residues long.

The V gene is TRBV4-1, the J gene TRBJ2-3, with 9 bases identical to TRBD2. The V gene's germline CDR1 is MGHRA and CDR2 YSYEKL. The CDR3 sequence is 17 residues long. With 4 bases clipped from V and 1 base from J, the junction kept 9 bases outside the gene matches. CDR3 sequence reads: CASSPRASGTGTDTQYF. The DNA for the CDR3 is TGCGCCAGCAGCCCTAGGGCTAGCGGGACGGGCACAGATACGCAGTATTTT.

The rearrangement links TRBV2 to TRBJ2-1, with no clear D. Germline CDR1 and CDR2: SNHLY and FYNNEI. There are 15 residues in the CDR3. V lost 1 base and J lost 0, with 7 bases in between. Here the CDR3 reads CASSEGWLSYNEQFF. The CDR3 DNA reads as TGTGCCAGCAGTGAAGGGTGGCTCTCCTACAATGAGCAGTTCTTC.